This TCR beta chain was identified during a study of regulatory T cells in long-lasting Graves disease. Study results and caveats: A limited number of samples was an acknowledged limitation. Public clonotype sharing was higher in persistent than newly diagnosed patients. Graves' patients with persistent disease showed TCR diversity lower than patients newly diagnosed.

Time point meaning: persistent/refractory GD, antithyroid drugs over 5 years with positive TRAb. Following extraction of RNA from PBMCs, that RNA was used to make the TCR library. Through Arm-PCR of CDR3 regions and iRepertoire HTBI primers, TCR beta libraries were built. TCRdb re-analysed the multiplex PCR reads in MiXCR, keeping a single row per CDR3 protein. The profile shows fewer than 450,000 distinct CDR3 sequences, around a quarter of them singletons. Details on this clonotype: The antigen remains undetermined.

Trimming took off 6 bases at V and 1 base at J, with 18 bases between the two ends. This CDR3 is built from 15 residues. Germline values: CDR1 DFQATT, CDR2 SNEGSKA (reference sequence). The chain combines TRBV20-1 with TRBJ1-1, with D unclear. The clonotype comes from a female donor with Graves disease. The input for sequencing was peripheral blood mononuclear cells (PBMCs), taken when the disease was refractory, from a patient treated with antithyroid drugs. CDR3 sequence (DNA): TGCAGTGCCCCCCGTGGGCCGGTGGGGAACACTGAAGCTTTCTTT. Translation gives CSAPRGPVGNTEAFF.